These T cell receptor beta chains were read from a single sample in a study of T cells in Graves' hyperthyroidism and ophthalmopathy. A single record per CDR3 protein comes from TCRdb applying MiXCR to the multiplex PCR reads. The sample consists of hundreds of thousands of distinct CDR3 sequences, around 15% of them appearing once. The material sequenced was blood. The receptors were gathered from a woman aged 18-30 years with Graves' hyperthyroidism. The conserved cysteine and the conserved F or W are not part of the CDR3 here. Fields, in order: V gene, J gene, CDR3 protein.

TRBV24-1	TRBJ1-2	ATSDEYGYT
TRBV6-2/TRBV6-3	TRBJ1-5	ASSSSATTDQPQH
TRBV27	TRBJ1-2	ASSHRDTGRGRGYT
TRBV11-3	TRBJ2-1	ASSLSRGSNEQF
TRBV19	TRBJ2-1	ATATDRGWGTNYNEQF
TRBV6-5	TRBJ1-2	ASSYQQGNYGYT
TRBV2	TRBJ2-7	ASFRDRGSYEQY
TRBV10-1	TRBJ2-2	ASSRLAGGTGELF
TRBV7-9	TRBJ2-5	ASSLTSLGSETQY
TRBV20-1	TRBJ1-2	STFIGAPGYGYT
TRBV6-1	TRBJ2-3	ASRGLKYTDTQY
TRBV6-1	TRBJ2-6	ASLRSGANVLT
TRBV4-1	TRBJ2-1	ASSPSRLAGVGEQF
TRBV3-1	TRBJ1-4	ASSPQGNRGREKLF
TRBV2	TRBJ2-2	ASSGAWRGQSNTGELF
TRBV15	TRBJ2-1	ATSPGGPVQF
TRBV20-1	TRBJ1-5	SASPWTGRNQPQH
TRBV6-1	TRBJ2-7	ASCWGSGTGVYEQY
TRBV2	TRBJ1-5	ATGGSVIHSNQPQH
TRBV30	TRBJ1-5	AWSSTGWDQPQH
TRBV2	TRBJ2-1	ASSGQGYGLGLYNEQF
TRBV2	TRBJ2-3	ASSDWDSPPDTQY
TRBV19	TRBJ2-7	ASRLAGSYEQY
TRBV7-3	TRBJ2-7	ASRDRDSSYEQY
TRBV25-1	TRBJ2-5	ASSPHSSYKEETQY
TRBV10-3	TRBJ2-7	AISESVPSSYEQY
TRBV3-2	TRBJ2-1	ASSQDLGLAVIYNEQF
TRBV29-1	TRBJ2-5	SVDRYKETQY
TRBV11-2	TRBJ2-7	ASSLGASGASSYEQY
TRBV18	TRBJ2-5	ASSQGKETQY
TRBV5-1	TRBJ2-7	ASSLGTNVIYEQY
TRBV30	TRBJ2-1	AWSEDSFRNNEQF
TRBV20-1	TRBJ2-7	SEQGAPDEQY
TRBV7-2	TRBJ2-7	ASSSPGTLRQY
TRBV27	TRBJ2-7	ASSHTGTYEQY
TRBV28	TRBJ1-5	ASRSPNQPQH
TRBV27	TRBJ1-1	AISLGGAEAF
TRBV28	TRBJ2-1	ASSSLDREALNEQF
TRBV4-2	TRBJ2-7	ASSPGLVPGYEQY
TRBV18	TRBJ1-1	ASSPQLMNTEAF
TRBV9	TRBJ1-1	ASSVLRTENTEAF
TRBV12-3/TRBV12-4	TRBJ2-3	ASRLSLALESQY
TRBV5-1	TRBJ2-2	ASIREPVFAGELF
TRBV6-1	TRBJ2-1	ASSYMGSSYNEQF
TRBV7-9	TRBJ1-2	ASSLAQGGAGYT
TRBV5-6	TRBJ2-7	ASSLTQIYEQY
TRBV7-2	TRBJ2-7	ASSLAIGEQY
TRBV30	TRBJ2-3	AWSLTSLYPDTQY
TRBV6-1	TRBJ2-3	AVRTSGPSTDTQY
TRBV7-2	TRBJ2-5	ASSSGGPPRETQY
TRBV7-3	TRBJ2-5	ASSPGLFRRETQY
TRBV30	TRBJ2-1	AWSASRTSGRSLGEQF
TRBV15	TRBJ2-2	ATSRSRQGRTGELF
TRBV27	TRBJ1-2	ASSSGTSFYGYT
TRBV30	TRBJ2-2	AHNGRPGLAGGSNTGELF
TRBV7-9	TRBJ2-7	ASSHRSFRSYEQY
TRBV11-2	TRBJ1-6	ASSPLTGQGYSPLH